The present T cell receptor (beta chain) was sequenced within a study of T cells in women clearing cervical HPV infection. Sequencing was performed with immunoSEQ multiplex PCR; in TCRdb, only in-frame clones are kept and a portion is missing. The table lists under 40,000 clones. Sequences were obtained from blood buffy coat. The TCR was taken from a woman aged 18 to 69 with a cervical HPV16 infection that either progressed to CIN3+ or cleared (not recorded which).

CDR3: CASSNRQGGEKLFF. CDR3 DNA, as far as it was read: TGTGCCAGTAGTAATAGACAGGGGGGTGAAAAA. This sequence joins TRBV19 and TRBJ1-4, with 9 bases identical to TRBD1. The CDR3 end falls 3 residues outside the read, so it is completed with the germline J gene. The ends lost 4 bases at V and 7 bases at J; junction bases unmatched: 4. The CDR3 contains 14 residues. Germline V gene data show CDR1 as LNHDA and CDR2 as SQIVND (reference sequence).